One sample yielded the 5 T cell receptor beta chains listed below, sequenced in a study of T cell repertoires in cytomegalovirus infection (dated by TCRdb to the late 2010s). Data came from an Illumina HiSeq 1500. TCRdb ran its own pipeline on the public reads, namely fastp trimming at Q25 and MiXCR clone calling, and kept in-frame beta chains. One record per CDR3 amino acid sequence lists the most common genes and DNA. This sample comprises more than 150,000 distinct CDR3 sequences, roughly 19% of them detected only once. The ten largest clones capture roughly 2.9% of the sample. Source material: PBMCs. These receptors came from a human donor in good health (CMV status not recorded). Some clones in this sample may be carry-over from other donors' samples.

J is TRBJ1-2 and V is TRBV20-1; D is unclear. CDR1 DFQATT and CDR2 SNEGSKA come from the germline V gene (reference sequence). The CDR3 contains 11 residues. The ends were cut back, 1 base at V and 7 bases at J, with 7 bases in the middle. The CDR3 here is CSARVEGGYTF. In nucleotides, the CDR3 is TGCAGTGCTAGAGTCGAGGGTGGCTACACCTTC.

The chain has TRBV9 and TRBJ2-1; D tentatively fits TRBD1 or TRBD2 (5 bases each). This CDR3 is built from 15 residues. CDR1 is SGDLS and CDR2 is YYNGEE in the germline V gene. With 4 bases removed from V and 2 bases from J, the gap between germline ends came to 13 bases. The CDR3, as DNA: TGTGCCAGCAGCCCCCACGGGGACCCCTACAATGAGCAGTTCTTC. Protein product: CASSPHGDPYNEQFF.

This chain uses TRBV6-2 or TRBV6-3 with TRBJ1-5; 9 positions match TRBD1. The CDR3 has 14 amino acids. V shed 10 bases, J shed 6 bases, and the junction held 10 bases outside the gene matches. CDR1 and CDR2 (germline): MNHEY, SVGEGT. The CDR3 nucleotides are TGTGCCACCACCTCCCGGGACAGGGCTCAGCCCCAGCATTTT. This codes for CATTSRDRAQPQHF.

In its sample, this clonotype was seen many times. This sequence joins TRBV6-1 and TRBJ2-3; 7 positions agree with TRBD2. CDR3 size: 13 residues. Germline CDR1 is MNHNS and CDR2 is SASEGT. V dropped 7 bases and J dropped 0; count of bases not matched to a gene: 1. As DNA, the CDR3 is TGTGCCAGCACTAGCGGTAGCACAGATACGCAGTATTTT. This codes for CASTSGSTDTQYF.

V is TRBV27 and J is TRBJ2-1; TRBD2 matches 12 bases. Trimming at V came to 0 bases and at J to 10 bases, leaving 7 bases not matched to a gene. Germline CDR1 reads MNHEY; CDR2 reads SMNVEV (reference sequence). This CDR3 has 16 residues. The CDR3 region is CASSLSASGRAGEQFF. The CDR3 coding sequence is TGTGCCAGCAGTTTATCCGCTAGCGGGAGGGCAGGGGAGCAGTTCTTC.